The 30 T cell receptor beta chains listed next were all sequenced from one sample in a study of OX40 agonist ivuxolimab in advanced cancers. Measured with immunoSEQ multiplex PCR; TCRdb has only the in-frame clones, and not every one. The sample has tens of thousands of clones, 80% to 85% seen once. The material sequenced was CD4+ or CD8+ T cells sorted from blood, taken in a trial of the OX40 agonist ivuxolimab. These receptors were collected from an adult with an advanced solid tumor such as melanoma, head and neck, liver or kidney cancer.

The rearrangement uses TRBV11-3 and TRBJ2-7; perhaps TRBD2 as D (5 bases). In germline, CDR1 is SGHNT, CDR2 YENEEA. This CDR3 region has 15 residues. The V and J ends lost 2 bases and 3 bases respectively, with 14 bases between them. The DNA for the CDR3 is TGTGCCAGCAGCTTAAGGGCAGAAACTAGCTACGAGCAGTACTTC. Amino acid sequence: CASSLRAETSYEQYF.

The rearrangement links TRBV27 to TRBJ1-1, with D possibly being TRBD1 (5 bases). The CDR3 runs to 13 residues. CDR1 and CDR2 from the germline V gene are MNHEY and SMNVEV (reference sequence). Deletions cut 2 bases from V and 3 bases from J, with 7 bases between. DNA for the CDR3: TGTGCCAGCAGTTTAGTCAGGGACACTGAAGCTTTCTTT. Amino acid sequence: CASSLVRDTEAFF.

This clone turned up a few times. The J gene is TRBJ1-2, the V gene TRBV7-2, with D perhaps matching TRBD1 (6 bases). This CDR3 contains 12 residues. V was cut by 3 bases and J by 11 bases, with 13 bases left in between. The germline V gene encodes CDR1 SGHTA and CDR2 FQGNSA. The CDR3 sequence is CASSLRGLGYTF. The CDR3 DNA follows: TGTGCCAGCAGCTTGAGGGGGTTGGGGTACACCTTC.

The V and J genes are TRBV7-9 and TRBJ2-1, with no clear D. CDR1 SEHNR and CDR2 FQNEAQ come from the germline V gene (reference sequence). This CDR3 is built from 13 residues. Trimming cost V 1 base and J 7 bases, with 8 bases left between them. CDR3 coding DNA: TGTGCCAGCAGCTTAGATTCGGTGAATGAGCAGTTCTTC. It codes for CASSLDSVNEQFF.

The rearrangement links TRBV30 to TRBJ1-3; D ambiguous. V lost 2 bases to trimming and J lost 5 bases, with 10 bases between them. The CDR3 is 13 amino acids. CDR1 and CDR2 (germline): GTSNPN, SVGIG (reference sequence). DNA for the CDR3: TGTGCCTGGAGTCCCGGCGGGAGAAACACCATATATTTT. Its translation: CAWSPGGRNTIYF.

The CDR3, as DNA: TGTGCCAGCCGCCAACCAGCTGGAAACACCATATATTTT. Translated, it gives CASRQPAGNTIYF. The chain couples TRBV6-5 to TRBJ1-3; D is undetermined. CDR3 size: 13 residues. V was clipped by 8 bases and J by 2 bases, with 10 bases between them. Germline CDR1 is MNHEY and CDR2 is SVGAGI.

The chain recombines TRBV19 with TRBJ1-2; TRBD1 is a possible D gene (6 bases). Germline V CDR1 and CDR2: LNHDA, SQIVND (reference sequence). This CDR3 spans 14 amino acids. V was cut by 3 bases and J by 4 bases, with 12 bases left in between. CDR3 DNA: TGTGCCAGTAGTATCAACAAGGGGGGCTATGGCTACACCTTC. Residues: CASSINKGGYGYTF.

The chain combines TRBV29-1 with TRBJ1-2; 7 nucleotides match TRBD1. With V trimmed by 5 bases and J by 8 bases, 8 bases remained unmatched. The CDR3 sequence is 12 residues long. Germline loops: CDR1 SQVTM, CDR2 ANQGSEA. The CDR3 nucleotides are TGCAGCGTTTCGGACAGGTTTCGAGGCTACACCTTC. It yields the protein CSVSDRFRGYTF.

The chain uses TRBV28 and TRBJ2-5; D ambiguous. This CDR3 region has 18 residues. The ends were cut back, 2 bases at V and 0 bases at J, with 19 bases in the middle. CDR1 MDHEN and CDR2 SYDVKM come from the germline V gene. The CDR3 loop reads CASSLAPKGRSYQETQYF. The CDR3 region has the DNA TGTGCCAGCAGTTTAGCACCTAAGGGCCGATCCTACCAAGAGACCCAGTACTTC.

This chain joins TRBV29-1 and TRBJ1-2; a possible D gene is TRBD1 (6 bases). The V gene lost 3 bases and the J gene lost 7 bases, with 15 bases spanning the gap. Per germline, CDR1 SQVTM and CDR2 ANQGSEA. This CDR3 region has 13 residues. CDR3 protein: CSVDPQGTGGYTF. The DNA of the CDR3 is TGCAGCGTTGACCCCCAGGGGACGGGTGGCTACACCTTC.

CDR3 in DNA: TGTGCCAGCAGCTTGTTAAGGGGGCTGAACACCGGGGAGCTGTTTTTT. Its protein is CASSLLRGLNTGELFF. The chain links TRBV5-8 to TRBJ2-2; TRBD1 matches 7 bases. Looked up from germline, CDR1 is SGHTS and CDR2 is YDEGEE. The CDR3 length is 16 residues. With V trimmed by 1 base and J by 1 base, 4 bases remained unmatched.

This chain uses TRBV18 with TRBJ2-7; possibly TRBD1 or TRBD2 for D (6 bases each). V lost 0 bases and J 2 bases, leaving 14 bases between the germline ends. This CDR3 is 16 amino acids long. Germline V gene sequence: CDR1 KGHSH, CDR2 LQKENI. This chain's CDR3 is CASSPPGGGRTYEQYF. The CDR3 DNA follows: TGTGCCAGCTCACCACCAGGAGGGGGGAGGACCTACGAGCAGTACTTC.

The V gene is TRBV18, the J gene TRBJ2-1; D gene ambiguous. Germline values: CDR1 KGHSH, CDR2 LQKENI. V lost 0 bases and J 0 bases, leaving 6 bases between the germline ends. The CDR3 runs to 15 residues. For the CDR3, the DNA is TGTGCCAGCTCACCACCCTACAGCTCCTACAATGAGCAGTTCTTC. Protein product: CASSPPYSSYNEQFF.

This chain connects TRBV11-1 to TRBJ1-1, with TRBD1 as a possible D gene (6 bases). The germline V and J ends were trimmed by 5 bases and 3 bases, with 13 bases remaining between them. This CDR3 has 14 residues. The germline V gene has CDR1 SGHAT and CDR2 FQDESV (reference sequence). The CDR3 reads CASSINRVHTEAFF. In DNA form, the CDR3 reads TGTGCCAGCAGCATAAACAGGGTTCACACTGAAGCTTTCTTT.

This chain links TRBV5-1 with TRBJ2-5; TRBD1 matches 7 bases. CDR1 is SGHRS, CDR2 YFSETQ, per germline. CDR3 size: 14 residues. Unmatched junction bases numbered 4, after V lost 2 bases and J lost 3 bases. The CDR3 nucleotides are TGCGCCAGCAGCTTCAGACAGGGCGAAGAGACCCAGTACTTC. It yields the protein CASSFRQGEETQYF.

The chain employs TRBV5-5 and TRBJ1-4; maybe TRBD1 (6 bases). The CDR3 is made up of 15 amino acids. Germline loops: CDR1 SGHKS, CDR2 YYEKEE (reference sequence). Trimming removed 3 bases from V and 6 bases from J, with 15 bases in between. CDR3 sequence reads: CASSSAVPGDEKLFF. CDR3 DNA sequence: TGTGCCAGCAGCTCCGCAGTCCCAGGGGATGAAAAACTGTTTTTT. Combining the CDR3 with reference TRBV5-5 and TRBJ1-4 gives the whole variable domain DAGVTQSPTHLIKTRGQQVTLRCSPISGHKSVSWYQQVLGQGPQFIFQYYEKEERGRGNFPDRFSARQFPNYSSELNVNALLLGDSALYLCASSSAVPGDEKLFFGSGTQLSVL.

The chain carries TRBV5-1 and TRBJ1-1; tentative D call: TRBD1 (5 bases). V was shortened by 7 bases and J by 4 bases, with 20 bases between the two germline ends. Germline V gene sequence: CDR1 SGHRS, CDR2 YFSETQ. This CDR3 is built from 15 residues. The CDR3 is CASHGTTGGSTEAFF. In nucleotides, the CDR3 is TGCGCCAGCCACGGGACCACTGGGGGTAGCACTGAAGCTTTCTTT.

This chain uses TRBV6-6 with TRBJ2-1, with D perhaps matching TRBD1 (5 bases). Germline V gives CDR1 MNHNY, CDR2 SVGAGI (reference sequence). The CDR3 covers 12 residues. The V gene lost 0 bases and the J gene lost 9 bases, with 6 bases spanning the gap. The CDR3 nucleotides read TGTGCCAGCAGTTACTCGGGGCCTGAGCAGTTCTTC. Its protein is CASSYSGPEQFF.

The chain combines TRBV6-5 with TRBJ2-7; TRBD1 might be the D (7 bases). The CDR3 is made up of 14 amino acids. V gave up 7 bases and J gave up 2 bases, with 15 bases separating them. Germline-derived CDR1 and CDR2 are MNHEY and SVGAGI. CDR3 bases: TGTGCCAGCAATAGGAGGGACAGAACCTACGAGCAGTACTTC. It encodes CASNRRDRTYEQYF.

This chain uses TRBV5-4 with TRBJ1-2; D gene unclear. V was cut by 1 base and J by 5 bases, with 21 bases left in between. The CDR3 spans 17 residues. The V gene's germline CDR1 is SGHNT and CDR2 YYREEE (reference sequence). CDR3 DNA sequence: TGTGCCAGCAGCTTGTGGGAAATTGGGTCCCGTCGGTATGGCTACACCTTC. Residues: CASSLWEIGSRRYGYTF.

The CDR3 here is CASSLFSGSGANVLTF. The DNA for the CDR3 is TGCGCCAGCAGCTTGTTTAGCGGTTCTGGGGCCAACGTCCTGACTTTC. The chain employs TRBV5-1 and TRBJ2-6; maybe TRBD2 (6 bases). The germline V gene encodes CDR1 SGHRS and CDR2 YFSETQ. V dropped 1 base and J dropped 1 base, with 9 bases sitting between them. CDR3 length equals 16 residues. Full variable domain (outside the CDR3, taken from reference TRBV5-1 and TRBJ2-6): KAGVTQTPRYLIKTRGQQVTLSCSPISGHRSVSWYQQTPGQGLQFLFEYFSETQRNKGNFPGRFSGRQFSNSRSEMNVSTLELGDSALYLCASSLFSGSGANVLTFGAGSRLTVL.

The rearrangement joins TRBV5-1 to TRBJ1-2, with 7 nucleotides matching TRBD1. CDR1 SGHRS and CDR2 YFSETQ come from the germline V gene. The ends lost 2 bases at V and 5 bases at J; junction bases unmatched: 3. The CDR3 extends over 13 amino acids. CDR3 protein: CASSFDRAYGYTF. CDR3 DNA sequence: TGCGCCAGCAGCTTTGACAGGGCATATGGCTACACCTTC.

This chain links TRBV5-1 with TRBJ2-3; a weak D match, TRBD2 (6 bases). The CDR3 totals 14 residues. Looked up from germline, CDR1 is SGHRS and CDR2 is YFSETQ. Trimming removed 4 bases from V and 2 bases from J, with 11 bases in between. CDR3 amino acids: CASSRTSNTDTQYF. For the CDR3, the DNA is TGCGCCAGCAGCCGCACTAGCAACACAGATACGCAGTATTTT.

This clone has just one count. V gene TRBV9 combines with J gene TRBJ2-5, with D perhaps TRBD2 (5 bases). From germline, CDR1 is SGDLS and CDR2 YYNGEE. With 4 bases removed from V and 2 bases from J, the gap between germline ends came to 15 bases. The CDR3 runs 15 residues. The CDR3 region has the DNA TGTGCCAGCAGCTCCGCCGGACTCCGTCAAGAGACCCAGTACTTC. It specifies CASSSAGLRQETQYF. Full variable domain (rest looked up from reference TRBV9 and TRBJ2-5): DSGVTQTPKHLITATGQRVTLRCSPRSGDLSVYWYQQSLDQGLQFLIQYYNGEERAKGNILERFSAQQFPDLHSELNLSSLELGDSALYFCASSSAGLRQETQYFGPGTRLLVL.

The chain uses TRBV6-1 and TRBJ1-2; no clear D. CDR3 length equals 13 residues. Germline V gene lookup returns CDR1 MNHNS and CDR2 SASEGT. V lost 8 bases, J lost 0 bases, and 10 bases lay in between. The CDR3 nucleotides are TGTGCCAGCGGGCGGTTAGCTAACTATGGCTACACCTTC. The encoded protein is CASGRLANYGYTF.

In its sample, this clone was seen a few times. This sequence joins TRBV2 and TRBJ2-3, with D unclear. Germline V gene lookup returns CDR1 SNHLY and CDR2 FYNNEI. The CDR3 consists of 14 residues. V was shortened by 2 bases and J by 0 bases, with 6 bases between the two germline ends. For the CDR3, the DNA is TGTGCCAGCAGTGAACAGGCTAGCACAGATACGCAGTATTTT. It encodes CASSEQASTDTQYF.

This clone was observed once. The chain links TRBV28 to TRBJ1-5; D may be TRBD1 (6 bases). Trimming shortened V by 6 bases and J by 7 bases, and 19 bases separated the two germline ends. The CDR3 length is 15 residues. From germline, CDR1 is MDHEN and CDR2 SYDVKM. CDR3 loop: CASSAPTGWGQPQHF. The CDR3 DNA is TGTGCCAGCAGCGCGCCTACAGGGTGGGGACAGCCCCAGCATTTT.

This chain links TRBV11-2 with TRBJ1-6, with D perhaps matching TRBD1 (6 bases). Germline assignment: CDR1 SGHAT and CDR2 FQNNGV. V lost 5 bases, J lost 7 bases, and 15 bases lay in between. CDR3 size: 15 residues. The CDR3: CASSGRTDGNSPLHF. Written as DNA, the CDR3 is TGTGCCAGCAGCGGGCGGACAGACGGAAATTCACCCCTCCACTTT.

The gene calls are TRBV18 and TRBJ2-5; the D is unclear. CDR1 and CDR2 from the germline V gene are KGHSH and LQKENI. The V end was cut by 2 bases, the J end by 5 bases, with 9 bases between. This CDR3 is 13 amino acids long. CDR3 region: CASSPGNLETQYF. The CDR3 DNA is TGTGCCAGCTCACCAGGGAATCTTGAGACCCAGTACTTC.

V and J are TRBV19 and TRBJ2-2; 9 bases fit TRBD2. From germline, CDR1 is LNHDA and CDR2 SQIVND (reference sequence). The CDR3 has 16 amino acids. V shed 7 bases and J 2 bases; nucleotides not matched to a gene: 8. This CDR3 reads CASIFSGGVNTGELFF. DNA of the CDR3: TGTGCCAGTATTTTTAGCGGGGGAGTTAACACCGGGGAGCTGTTTTTT.